This note documents a single T cell receptor (beta chain) sequence. The data stem from a study of blood T cell repertoires in COVID-19. Across the whole study: Specimens from acute and convalescent COVID-19 originated in the United States, Italy and Spain.

Recruitment covered about two dozen US areas and drew participants whose ages spanned roughly 18 to 100 years. Researchers sorted participants into cohorts using their self-reported clinical history. In Cohort 3, a recovered donor had either two negative PCRs, clearance, or symptom resolution. Germline V lookup: CDR1 LNHDA, CDR2 SQIVND (reference sequence). V lost 3 bases, J lost 8 bases, and 7 bases stayed unmatched. The CDR3 runs to 15 residues. The repertoire was sequenced with immunoSEQ multiplex PCR; TCRdb's copy has only in-frame clones and lacks some. The sample gives around 300,000 clones, 85% of which show up once; about 2.7% is in the top ten.

The V gene is TRBV19, the J gene TRBJ2-1; 10 nucleotides agree with TRBD2. Input material: PBMCs or T cells enriched from blood (not recorded which). This clonotype was sampled from a woman in her 50s who had recovered from COVID-19. The CDR3 sequence: CASSIKVAGGYEQFF. The DNA of the CDR3 is TGTGCCAGTAGTATTAAGGTAGCGGGAGGCTATGAGCAGTTCTTC.